This TCR beta chain was obtained from a study of CD8 T cells in ankylosing spondylitis. Each CDR3 protein gets one entry after TCRdb re-called the 5' RACE reads with MiXCR. This sample has under 300,000 distinct CDR3 sequences, with over 8.5% found just once. This CDR3 region has 16 residues. The germline gives CDR1 SNHLY, CDR2 FYNNEI. V gave up 6 bases and J gave up 5 bases; unmatched junction bases: 6. This clonotype turned up a few times. Sequencing used blood, either unsorted or a sorted T cell fraction (not recorded which). The chain employs TRBV2 and TRBJ2-3; 15 bases agree with TRBD2. The source is a male donor with ankylosing spondylitis or in good health (not recorded which). CDR3 region: CASRRTSGRVVDTQYF. DNA of the CDR3: TGTGCCAGCAGGAGGACTAGCGGGAGGGTCGTAGATACGCAGTATTTT.